This is a list of T cell receptor beta chains from one sample in a study of shared clonotypes between healthy human individuals. Produced via immunoSEQ multiplex PCR; TCRdb's table is partial and in-frame only. The profile shows around 500,000 clones, 65% to 80% of them singletons. Sequences were obtained from PBMCs. The source of these receptors is a woman aged 40 to 50 in good health. Some clones in this sample may be carry-over from other donors' samples. Both conserved end residues are part of each CDR3. The D gene is left open where the match is weak. Some rows have no size entry. The others give once, few or many, or a class for an expanded clone.

clone_size: -; j_call: TRBJ1-3; d_call: -; v_call: TRBV19; cdr3_length: 13; cdr3_nt: TGTGCCAGTAGTTCCCAGGACATCAACACCATATATTTT; cdr3_aa: CASSSQDINTIYF
clone_size: -; j_call: TRBJ1-1; d_call: -; v_call: TRBV11-2; cdr3_length: 17; cdr3_nt: TGTGCCAGCAGCCCCTACGGGGTAGACAGGACGAACACTGAAGCTTTCTTT; cdr3_aa: CASSPYGVDRTNTEAFF
clone_size: few; j_call: TRBJ2-7; d_call: TRBD1; v_call: TRBV5-1; cdr3_length: 16; cdr3_nt: TGCGCCAGCAGCAGAAGGACAGGGACCAAGGCGAGCGAGCAGTACTTC; cdr3_aa: CASSRRTGTKASEQYF
clone_size: -; j_call: TRBJ1-2; d_call: -; v_call: TRBV29-1; cdr3_length: 13; cdr3_nt: TGCAGCGTTGAAGAATTGGGGCAGAGTGGCTACACCTTC; cdr3_aa: CSVEELGQSGYTF
clone_size: once; j_call: TRBJ2-1; d_call: -; v_call: TRBV6-6; cdr3_length: 15; cdr3_nt: TGTGCCAGCAGTTACTTCCCCCGCGGGGTAAGTGAGCAGTTCTTC; cdr3_aa: CASSYFPRGVSEQFF
clone_size: -; j_call: TRBJ2-1; d_call: -; v_call: TRBV30; cdr3_length: 14; cdr3_nt: TGTGCCTGGAGACAAGGAAGCTCCTACAATGAGCAGTTCTTC; cdr3_aa: CAWRQGSSYNEQFF
clone_size: -; j_call: TRBJ2-3; d_call: -; v_call: TRBV4-3; cdr3_length: 14; cdr3_nt: TGCGCCAGCAGCCAAGACCTAGGCACAGATACGCAGTATTTT; cdr3_aa: CASSQDLGTDTQYF
clone_size: -; j_call: TRBJ2-5; d_call: TRBD2; v_call: TRBV7-7; cdr3_length: 17; cdr3_nt: TGTGCTAGCAGCGCCCTTTCTTCACTAGCGGGAGGGGAGACCCAGTACTTC; cdr3_aa: CASSALSSLAGGETQYF
clone_size: -; j_call: TRBJ1-5; d_call: TRBD1; v_call: TRBV6-1; cdr3_length: 13; cdr3_nt: TGTGCCGGCCCGGGACAGGACAATCAGCCCCAGCATTTT; cdr3_aa: CAGPGQDNQPQHF
clone_size: -; j_call: TRBJ2-2; d_call: -; v_call: TRBV5-4; cdr3_length: 15; cdr3_nt: TGTGCCAGCAGCTTCAGGGGCATGGACACCGGGGAGCTGTTTTTT; cdr3_aa: CASSFRGMDTGELFF
clone_size: -; j_call: TRBJ1-1; d_call: -; v_call: TRBV29-1; cdr3_length: 14; cdr3_nt: TGCAGCGGTAAGGCTTACCTGGAGAACACTGAAGCTTTCTTT; cdr3_aa: CSGKAYLENTEAFF
clone_size: few; j_call: TRBJ1-2; d_call: -; v_call: TRBV6-1; cdr3_length: 13; cdr3_nt: TGTGCCAGCAGTGAAGGGGGGGCCTATGGCTACACCTTC; cdr3_aa: CASSEGGAYGYTF
clone_size: -; j_call: TRBJ2-3; d_call: TRBD2; v_call: TRBV7-9; cdr3_length: 18; cdr3_nt: TGTGCCAGCAGCTTAGGGGAAAGTTGGCGGGAGGCCACAGATACGCAGTATTTT; cdr3_aa: CASSLGESWREATDTQYF
clone_size: many; j_call: TRBJ1-2; d_call: -; v_call: TRBV10-3; cdr3_length: 13; cdr3_nt: TGTGCCATCAGTGCACAGCCCCGGGATGGCTACACCTTC; cdr3_aa: CAISAQPRDGYTF
clone_size: -; j_call: TRBJ2-3; d_call: -; v_call: TRBV19; cdr3_length: 14; cdr3_nt: TGTGCCAGTAGTCCCCGAGGGGTCACAGATACGCAGTATTTT; cdr3_aa: CASSPRGVTDTQYF
clone_size: -; j_call: TRBJ2-3; d_call: -; v_call: TRBV28; cdr3_length: 12; cdr3_nt: TGTGCCAGCAGGGAGGGCACAGATACGCAGTATTTT; cdr3_aa: CASREGTDTQYF
clone_size: -; j_call: TRBJ2-7; d_call: -; v_call: TRBV2; cdr3_length: 13; cdr3_nt: TGTGCCAGCAGGGGGACCCCCGCCGACGAGCAGTACTTC; cdr3_aa: CASRGTPADEQYF
clone_size: few; j_call: TRBJ2-1; d_call: TRBD2; v_call: TRBV4-3; cdr3_length: 17; cdr3_nt: TGCGCCAGCAGCCAAGGGGGACTAGCGGGAGAGGGCAATGAGCAGTTCTTC; cdr3_aa: CASSQGGLAGEGNEQFF
clone_size: -; j_call: TRBJ2-3; d_call: TRBD2; v_call: TRBV28; cdr3_length: 15; cdr3_nt: TGTGCCAGCAGTTTCGGACTAGCGGGAGAGAATACGCAGTATTTT; cdr3_aa: CASSFGLAGENTQYF
clone_size: -; j_call: TRBJ2-1; d_call: TRBD2; v_call: TRBV19; cdr3_length: 16; cdr3_nt: TGTGCCAGTAGTATAAGGACTAGCGGGCTCTACAATGAGCAGTTCTTC; cdr3_aa: CASSIRTSGLYNEQFF
clone_size: -; j_call: TRBJ1-1; d_call: TRBD1; v_call: TRBV7-9; cdr3_length: 14; cdr3_nt: TGTGCCAGCAGCGCGGGACAGGGTAGCACTGAAGCTTTCTTT; cdr3_aa: CASSAGQGSTEAFF
clone_size: few; j_call: TRBJ2-5; d_call: -; v_call: TRBV10-3; cdr3_length: 13; cdr3_nt: TGTGCCATCAGTGTCGGGTTACAAGAGACCCAGTACTTC; cdr3_aa: CAISVGLQETQYF